This TCR beta chain was obtained from a study of CD8 T cells in Susac syndrome. Study-wide results and limits: As acknowledged by the study, its TCR sequencing and HLA analysis included a relatively small number of individuals.

V shed 7 bases and J shed 1 base, with 13 bases lying between them. CDR3 length equals 13 residues. Germline V gene data show CDR1 as SQVTM and CDR2 as ANQGSEA. The count of this clonotype is one. As yet, its antigen is unknown. After extraction with the RNeasy kit, about 0.45 to 1 ug of the RNA was reverse transcribed using random hexamers. TCRdb passed the immunoSEQ multiplex PCR reads through MiXCR, listing each CDR3 protein once. The sample shows around 200,000 distinct CDR3 sequences, around 93% of them seen only once. The authors carried out high-throughput sequencing of TCR beta. They applied it to CD8+ and CD4+ T cells obtained from blood.

V and J are TRBV29-1 and TRBJ2-5; D not resolved. The sequencing input was CD4+ T cells from PBMCs. The sequence derives from a human donor with multiple sclerosis. In DNA, the CDR3 is TGCAGCGGCCGAGGACGGACCCAAGAGACCCAGTACTTC. Amino acids: CSGRGRTQETQYF.